This T cell receptor (beta chain) was documented in a study of identical twins. A universal primer site was created by template switching, with the cDNA bearing unique molecular identifiers. TCRdb independently ran MiXCR on the 5' RACE reads; one entry per CDR3 protein. The table includes hundreds of thousands of distinct CDR3 sequences, about 9.4% detected once. The study, taken as a whole, reports: Twin pairs' shared out-of-frame alpha sequences were enriched in low generation probability. Invariant MAIT and iNKT cells may have partly biased zero-insertion analyses. Excess sharing between twins was weaker in beta out-of-frame sequences.

The CDR3 spans 14 residues. This clonotype was observed a handful of times. Its cognate antigen is unknown. These sequences were also reported in another study, on yellow fever vaccine responses in identical twins.

The sequenced sample was PBMCs. This TCR was recovered from a woman under 30 in good health. The gene calls are TRBV21-1 and TRBJ2-1. TRBV21-1 is a pseudogene segment. The CDR3 loop is CASSPQDSNNEQFF. For the CDR3, the DNA is TGTGCCAGCAGCCCCCAGGACTCTAACAATGAGCAGTTCTTC.